One and the same sample provided the 10 T cell receptor beta chains below, sequenced in a study of blood T cell repertoires in COVID-19. The data were produced by immunoSEQ multiplex PCR, yet TCRdb's version contains in-frame clones alone and is incomplete. The table shows about 180,000 clones, with 86% occurring only once. The material sequenced was PBMCs or T cells enriched from blood (not recorded which). The receptors here all came from a woman under 40 who had recovered from COVID-19.

J is TRBJ2-7 and V is TRBV11-2; 7 positions agree with TRBD2. J was trimmed by 9 bases and V by 0 bases; bases with no gene match: 14. Germline-derived CDR1 and CDR2 are SGHAT and FQNNGV. There are 16 residues in the CDR3. The CDR3 sequence: CASSLEVGGYVSWQYF. Here the CDR3 DNA reads TGTGCCAGCAGCTTAGAAGTGGGGGGGTATGTGTCTTGGCAGTACTTC.

The chain uses TRBV28 and TRBJ2-5, with D tentatively TRBD1 (5 bases). In germline, CDR1 is MDHEN, CDR2 SYDVKM. V lost 7 bases, J lost 1 base, and 19 bases lay in between. This CDR3 is built from 16 residues. CDR3 sequence: CASTKRVRQIQETQYF. CDR3 in DNA: TGTGCCAGCACCAAAAGGGTGAGACAGATCCAAGAGACCCAGTACTTC.

This clone came up a few times. J is TRBJ2-7 and V is TRBV10-1; a possible D gene is TRBD2 (6 bases). V lost 7 bases, J lost 6 bases, and 16 bases lay in between. Per the germline V gene, CDR1 is WNHNN and CDR2 is SYGVQD (reference sequence). The CDR3 contains 13 residues. The CDR3 here is CASTGDLASEQYF. The CDR3 coding sequence is TGCGCCAGCACCGGGGACTTAGCAAGCGAGCAGTACTTC.

The chain employs TRBV5-1 and TRBJ2-4, with 8 bases aligning to TRBD1. The CDR3 consists of 16 residues. The V segment lost 0 bases and the J segment 0 bases; nucleotides outside the gene matches: 2. Germline V gene data show CDR1 as SGHRS and CDR2 as YFSETQ. CDR3 protein: CASSLGTGLAKNIQYF. The DNA of the CDR3 is TGCGCCAGCAGCTTGGGGACAGGGCTAGCCAAAAACATTCAGTACTTC. The full variable domain, completed using reference TRBV5-1 and TRBJ2-4, is KAGVTQTPRYLIKTRGQQVTLSCSPISGHRSVSWYQQTPGQGLQFLFEYFSETQRNKGNFPGRFSGRQFSNSRSEMNVSTLELGDSALYLCASSLGTGLAKNIQYFGAGTRLSVL.

This clone appeared a single time. J is TRBJ2-2 and V is TRBV5-1; 9 nucleotides agree with TRBD1. Germline values: CDR1 SGHRS, CDR2 YFSETQ. V gave up 4 bases and J gave up 0 bases; unmatched junction bases: 7. CDR3 size: 17 residues. CDR3 in amino acids: CASSPRQGVANTGELFF. The CDR3 nucleotides read TGCGCCAGCAGCCCCCGACAGGGGGTGGCGAACACCGGGGAGCTGTTTTTT.

The chain recombines TRBV5-4 with TRBJ2-3; 9 bases map to TRBD2. Looked up from germline, CDR1 is SGHNT and CDR2 is YYREEE (reference sequence). Trimming cost V 5 bases and J 3 bases; bases outside gene matches: 7. The CDR3 contains 15 residues. CDR3 nucleotides: TGTGCCAGCAGTCTGCCGGGACTAGCAACAGATACGCAGTATTTT. This encodes CASSLPGLATDTQYF.

Only a few counts were recorded for this clone. V gene TRBV25-1 combines with J gene TRBJ2-7; possible D gene TRBD1, 5 bases. The V gene's germline CDR1 is MGHDK and CDR2 SYGVNS. CDR3 length: 13 amino acids. V dropped 5 bases and J dropped 3 bases, with 11 bases sitting between them. The CDR3, as DNA: TGTGCCAGCAGTCAAGGGGCGGACTACGAGCAGTACTTC. Encoded protein: CASSQGADYEQYF.

The chain employs TRBV7-9 and TRBJ1-1; D is possibly TRBD1 (5 bases). The CDR3 has 15 residues. The germline gives CDR1 SEHNR, CDR2 FQNEAQ (reference sequence). The germline V and J ends were trimmed by 7 bases and 2 bases, with 17 bases remaining between them. The chain's CDR3 is CASNLPGRLNTEAFF. Written as DNA, the CDR3 is TGTGCCAGCAATCTCCCAGGGCGGTTAAACACTGAAGCTTTCTTT.

This sequence joins TRBV5-4 and TRBJ2-7; a possible D gene is TRBD2 (6 bases). The CDR3 runs 15 residues. Germline CDR1 SGHNT, CDR2 YYREEE (reference sequence). V was trimmed by 2 bases and J by 2 bases, leaving 14 bases between them. CDR3 region: CASSFAGIPAYEQYF. The CDR3 nucleotides read TGTGCCAGCAGCTTTGCGGGAATTCCAGCCTACGAGCAGTACTTC.

The V gene is TRBV7-6, the J gene TRBJ2-1, with D perhaps matching TRBD2 (6 bases). There are 16 residues in the CDR3. Germline CDR1 and CDR2: SGHVS and FNYEAQ. The V gene lost 3 bases and the J gene lost 5 bases, with 17 bases spanning the gap. The CDR3, as DNA: TGTGCCAGCAGCTTCCTGGGGGGACTCCAAAACAATGAGCAGTTCTTC. Translation gives CASSFLGGLQNNEQFF.